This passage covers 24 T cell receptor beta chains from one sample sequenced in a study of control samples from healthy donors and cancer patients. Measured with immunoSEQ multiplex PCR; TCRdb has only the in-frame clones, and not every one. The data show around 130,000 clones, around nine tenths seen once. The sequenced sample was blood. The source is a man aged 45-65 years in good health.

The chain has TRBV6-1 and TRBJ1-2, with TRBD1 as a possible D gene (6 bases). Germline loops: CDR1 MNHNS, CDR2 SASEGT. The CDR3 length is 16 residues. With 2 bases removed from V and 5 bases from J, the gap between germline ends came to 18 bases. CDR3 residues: CASSEYGTISQYGYTF. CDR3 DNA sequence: TGTGCCAGCAGTGAATACGGGACAATATCCCAATATGGCTACACCTTC.

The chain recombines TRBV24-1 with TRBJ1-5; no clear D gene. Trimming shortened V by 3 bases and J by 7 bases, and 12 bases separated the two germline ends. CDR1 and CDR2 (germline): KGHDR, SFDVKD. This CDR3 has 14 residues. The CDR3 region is CATSDTRSEQPQHF. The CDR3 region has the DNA TGTGCCACCAGTGATACCCGAAGCGAGCAGCCCCAGCATTTT.

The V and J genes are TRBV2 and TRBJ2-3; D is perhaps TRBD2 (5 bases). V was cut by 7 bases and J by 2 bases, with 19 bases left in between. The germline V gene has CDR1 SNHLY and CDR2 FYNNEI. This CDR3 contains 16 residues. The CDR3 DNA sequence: TGTGCCAGCACGGGGAGCCACAGTGGGGTCACAGATACGCAGTATTTT. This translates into CASTGSHSGVTDTQYF.

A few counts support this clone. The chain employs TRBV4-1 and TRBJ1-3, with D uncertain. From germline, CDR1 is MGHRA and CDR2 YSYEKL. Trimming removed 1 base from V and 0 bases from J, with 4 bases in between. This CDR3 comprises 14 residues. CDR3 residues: CASSQVYSGNTIYF. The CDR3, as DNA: TGCGCCAGCAGCCAAGTTTACTCTGGAAACACCATATATTTT.

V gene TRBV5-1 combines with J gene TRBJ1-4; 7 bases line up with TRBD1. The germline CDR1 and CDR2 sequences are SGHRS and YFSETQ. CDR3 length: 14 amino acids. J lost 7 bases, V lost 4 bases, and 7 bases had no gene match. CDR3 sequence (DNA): TGCGCCAGCAGCATCGACAGGGCGACTGAAAAACTGTTTTTT. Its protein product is CASSIDRATEKLFF.

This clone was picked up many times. CDR3: CASSIDLWGRGDEAFF. The CDR3 DNA is TGTGCCAGTAGTATAGATCTATGGGGAAGGGGGGATGAAGCTTTCTTT. The J gene is TRBJ1-1, the V gene TRBV19, with D perhaps TRBD1 (6 bases). Germline V CDR1 and CDR2: LNHDA, SQIVND (reference sequence). The length of the CDR3 is 16 residues. V dropped 0 bases and J dropped 7 bases, with 18 bases sitting between them.

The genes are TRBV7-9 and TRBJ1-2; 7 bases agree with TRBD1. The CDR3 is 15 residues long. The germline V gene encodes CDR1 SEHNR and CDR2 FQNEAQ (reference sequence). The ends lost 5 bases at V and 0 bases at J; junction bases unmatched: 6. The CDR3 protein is CASSPRTGANYGYTF. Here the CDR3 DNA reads TGTGCCAGCAGCCCCCGGACAGGAGCTAACTATGGCTACACCTTC.

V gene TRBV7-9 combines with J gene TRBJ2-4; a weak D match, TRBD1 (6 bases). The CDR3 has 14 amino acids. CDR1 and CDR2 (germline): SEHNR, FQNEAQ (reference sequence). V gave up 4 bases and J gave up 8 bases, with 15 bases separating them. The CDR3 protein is CASSSKTGLDIQYF. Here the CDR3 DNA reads TGTGCCAGCAGCTCTAAAACAGGGTTAGACATTCAGTACTTC.

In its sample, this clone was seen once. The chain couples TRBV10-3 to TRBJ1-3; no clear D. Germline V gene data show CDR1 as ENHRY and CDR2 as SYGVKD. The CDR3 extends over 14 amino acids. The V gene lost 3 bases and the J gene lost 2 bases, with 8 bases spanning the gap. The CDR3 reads CAISDNSAGNTIYF. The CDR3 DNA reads TGTGCCATCAGTGACAACAGCGCTGGAAACACCATATATTTT.

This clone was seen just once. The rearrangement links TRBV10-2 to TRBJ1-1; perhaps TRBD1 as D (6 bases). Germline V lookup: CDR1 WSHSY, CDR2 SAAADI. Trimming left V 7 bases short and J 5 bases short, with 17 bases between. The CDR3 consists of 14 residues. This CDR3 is CASNTQGVGTEAFF. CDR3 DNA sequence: TGCGCCAGCAACACACAGGGTGTAGGGACTGAAGCTTTCTTT.

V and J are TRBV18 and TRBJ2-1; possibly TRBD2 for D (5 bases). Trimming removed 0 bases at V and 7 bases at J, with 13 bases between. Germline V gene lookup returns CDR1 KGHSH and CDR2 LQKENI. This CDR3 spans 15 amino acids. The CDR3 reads CASSPPGFTGNEQFF. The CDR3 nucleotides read TGTGCCAGCTCACCACCGGGTTTTACGGGGAATGAGCAGTTCTTC. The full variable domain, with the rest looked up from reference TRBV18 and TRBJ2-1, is NAGVMQNPRHLVRRRGQEARLRCSPMKGHSHVYWYRQLPEEGLKFMVYLQKENIIDESGMPKERFSAEFPKEGPSILRIQQVVRGDSAAYFCASSPPGFTGNEQFFGPGTRLTVL.

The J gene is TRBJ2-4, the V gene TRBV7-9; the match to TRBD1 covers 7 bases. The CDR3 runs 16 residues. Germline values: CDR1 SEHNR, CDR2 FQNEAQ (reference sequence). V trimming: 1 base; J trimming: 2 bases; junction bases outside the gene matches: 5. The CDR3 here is CASSLGQGGTKNIQYF. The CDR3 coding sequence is TGTGCCAGCAGCTTAGGACAGGGTGGAACCAAAAACATTCAGTACTTC.

The CDR3: CASSQGSTVKETQYF. The CDR3 nucleotides read TGCGCCAGCAGCCAAGGGTCGACAGTCAAAGAGACCCAGTACTTC. The V call is TRBV4-1, the J call TRBJ2-5, with a tentative D call TRBD1 (5 bases). CDR1 MGHRA and CDR2 YSYEKL come from the germline V gene. Between the trimmed V and J ends, which lost 1 base and 3 bases, there was a span of 12 bases. This CDR3 contains 15 residues.

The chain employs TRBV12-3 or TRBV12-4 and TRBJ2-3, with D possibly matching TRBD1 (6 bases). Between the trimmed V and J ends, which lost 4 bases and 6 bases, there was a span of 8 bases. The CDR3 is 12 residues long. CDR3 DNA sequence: TGTGCCAGCAGTTGGGGGCGGGATACGCAGTATTTT. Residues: CASSWGRDTQYF.

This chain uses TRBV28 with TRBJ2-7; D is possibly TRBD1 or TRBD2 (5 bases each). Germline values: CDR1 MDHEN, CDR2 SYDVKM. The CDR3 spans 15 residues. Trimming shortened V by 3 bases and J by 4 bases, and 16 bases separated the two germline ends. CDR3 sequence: CASSLGTETIYEQYF. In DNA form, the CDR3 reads TGTGCCAGCAGTTTGGGGACGGAGACCATTTACGAGCAGTACTTC.

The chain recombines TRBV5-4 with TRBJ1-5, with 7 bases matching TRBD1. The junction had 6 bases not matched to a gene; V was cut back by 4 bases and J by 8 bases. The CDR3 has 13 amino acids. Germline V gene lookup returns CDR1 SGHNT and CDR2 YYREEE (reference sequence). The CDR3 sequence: CASSISGGEPQHF. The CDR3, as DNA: TGTGCCAGCAGCATATCAGGGGGGGAGCCCCAGCATTTT.

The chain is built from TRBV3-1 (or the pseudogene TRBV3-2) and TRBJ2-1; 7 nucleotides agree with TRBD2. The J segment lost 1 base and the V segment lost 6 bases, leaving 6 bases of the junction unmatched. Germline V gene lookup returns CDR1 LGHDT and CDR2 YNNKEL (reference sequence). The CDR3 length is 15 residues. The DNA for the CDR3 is TGTGCCAGCAGGCTGGCTAGCGGATCCTACAATGAGCAGTTCTTC. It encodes CASRLASGSYNEQFF.

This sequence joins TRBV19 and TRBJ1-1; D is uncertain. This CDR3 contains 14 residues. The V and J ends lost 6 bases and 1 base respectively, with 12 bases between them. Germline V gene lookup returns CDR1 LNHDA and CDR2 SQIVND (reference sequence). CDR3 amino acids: CASRILPGNTEAFF. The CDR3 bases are TGTGCCAGTAGGATCCTTCCGGGGAACACTGAAGCTTTCTTT. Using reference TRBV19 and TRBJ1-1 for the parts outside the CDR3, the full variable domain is DGGITQSPKYLFRKEGQNVTLSCEQNLNHDAMYWYRQDPGQGLRLIYYSQIVNDFQKGDIAEGYSVSREKKESFPLTVTSAQKNPTAFYLCASRILPGNTEAFFGQGTRLTVV.

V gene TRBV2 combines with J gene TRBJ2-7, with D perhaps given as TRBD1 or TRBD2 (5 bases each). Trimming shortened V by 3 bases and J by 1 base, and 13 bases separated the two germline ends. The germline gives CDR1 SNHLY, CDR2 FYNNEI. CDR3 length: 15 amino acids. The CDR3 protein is CASSDPRDASYEQYF. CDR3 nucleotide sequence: TGTGCCAGCAGTGACCCCCGGGACGCGTCCTACGAGCAGTACTTC.

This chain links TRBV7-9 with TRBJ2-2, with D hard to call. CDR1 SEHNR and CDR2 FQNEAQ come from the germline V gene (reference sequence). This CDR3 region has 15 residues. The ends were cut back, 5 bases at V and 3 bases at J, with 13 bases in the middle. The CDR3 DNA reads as TGTGCCAGCAGCCGCTCAGCTACGGACACCGGGGAGCTGTTTTTT. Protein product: CASSRSATDTGELFF.

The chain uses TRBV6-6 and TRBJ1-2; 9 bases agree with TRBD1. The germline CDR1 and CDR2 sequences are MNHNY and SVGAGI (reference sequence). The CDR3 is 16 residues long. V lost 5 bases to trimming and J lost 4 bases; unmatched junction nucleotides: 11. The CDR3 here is CASSRTNRGRAYGYTF. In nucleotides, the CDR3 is TGTGCCAGCAGTCGGACAAACAGGGGGCGCGCCTATGGCTACACCTTC.

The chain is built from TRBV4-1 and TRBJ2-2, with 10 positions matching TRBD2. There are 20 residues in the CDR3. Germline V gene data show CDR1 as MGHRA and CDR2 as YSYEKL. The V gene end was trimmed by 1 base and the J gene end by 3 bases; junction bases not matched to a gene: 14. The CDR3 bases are TGCGCCAGCAGCCAAGGAATCAGCGGGGGGGCCTGGGATCACACCGGGGAGCTGTTTTTT. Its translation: CASSQGISGGAWDHTGELFF.

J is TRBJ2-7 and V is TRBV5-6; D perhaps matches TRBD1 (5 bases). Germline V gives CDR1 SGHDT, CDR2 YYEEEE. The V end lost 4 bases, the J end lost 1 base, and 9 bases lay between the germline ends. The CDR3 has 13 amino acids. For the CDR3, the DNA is TGTGCCAGCAGCCCCGGACAATCCTACGAGCAGTACTTC. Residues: CASSPGQSYEQYF.

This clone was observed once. The CDR3 nucleotides are TGTGCCAGCAGCTCGAGACAGGGTTTCGGCGAGCAGTACTTC. Protein product: CASSSRQGFGEQYF. The chain couples TRBV7-9 to TRBJ2-7; 7 bases align to TRBD1. V shed 4 bases, J shed 6 bases, and the junction held 9 bases outside the gene matches. The CDR3 totals 14 residues. Germline CDR1 reads SEHNR; CDR2 reads FQNEAQ (reference sequence).